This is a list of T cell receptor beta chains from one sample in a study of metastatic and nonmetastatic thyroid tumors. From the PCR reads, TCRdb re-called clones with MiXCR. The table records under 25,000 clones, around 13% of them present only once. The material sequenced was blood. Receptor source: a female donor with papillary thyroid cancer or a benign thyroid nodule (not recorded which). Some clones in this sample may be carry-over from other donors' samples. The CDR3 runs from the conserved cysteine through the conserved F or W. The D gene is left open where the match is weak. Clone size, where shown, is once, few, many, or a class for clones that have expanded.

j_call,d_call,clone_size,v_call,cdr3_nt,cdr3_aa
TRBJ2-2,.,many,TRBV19,TGTGCCAGTAGTAATCAGATAACCGGGGAGCTGTTTTTT,CASSNQITGELFF
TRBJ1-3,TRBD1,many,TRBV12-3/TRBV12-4,TGTGCCAGCAGTCCCCTCCCCCAGGGGGTTGGAAACACCATATATTTT,CASSPLPQGVGNTIYF
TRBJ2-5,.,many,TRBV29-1,TGCAGCGTTGGTGGAGGGCGTACTCGGGAGACCCAGTACTTC,CSVGGGRTRETQYF
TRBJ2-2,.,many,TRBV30,TGTGCCTGGATGGGGGGGCCCGGGGAGCTGTTTTTT,CAWMGGPGELFF
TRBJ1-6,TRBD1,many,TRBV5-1,TGCGCCAGCAGCCCTGGACAGGGCTCCTATAATTCACCCCTCCACTTT,CASSPGQGSYNSPLHF
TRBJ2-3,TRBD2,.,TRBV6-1,TGTGCCAGCATCAACAGCGGGATCGCAGATACGCAGTATTTT,CASINSGIADTQYF
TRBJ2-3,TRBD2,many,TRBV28,TGTGCCAGCTTGAGCGGGACGCCAGATACGCAGTATTTT,CASLSGTPDTQYF
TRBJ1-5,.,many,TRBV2,TGTGCCAGCACCCAAACGGCGAATCAGCCCCAGCATTTT,CASTQTANQPQHF
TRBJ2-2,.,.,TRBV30,TGTGCCTGGAGTAGAGGGGACGCCGGGGAGCTGTTTTTT,CAWSRGDAGELFF
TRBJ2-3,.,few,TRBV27,TGTGCCAGCAGTTTATCGAGGGGCGGGGATACGCAGTATTTT,CASSLSRGGDTQYF
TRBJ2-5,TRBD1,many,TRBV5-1,TGCGCCAGCAGCTTGGGGCGCGACAGGGCAGAGACCCAGTACTTC,CASSLGRDRAETQYF
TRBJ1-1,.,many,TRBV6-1,TGTGCCAGCAAGCAGACAGGCACGGGGAACACTGAAGCTTTCTTT,CASKQTGTGNTEAFF
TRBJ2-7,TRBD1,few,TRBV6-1,TGTGCCAGCCAGGACAGGGCCGAGCAGTACTTC,CASQDRAEQYF
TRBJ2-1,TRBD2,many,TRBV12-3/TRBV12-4,TGTGCCAGCAGTGGGACTAGCGCGAAGGGGGAGCAGTTCTTC,CASSGTSAKGEQFF
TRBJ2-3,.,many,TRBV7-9,TGTGCCAGCAGCAACACCAGGGGTGACACAGATACGCAGTATTTT,CASSNTRGDTDTQYF
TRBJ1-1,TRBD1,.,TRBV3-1,TGTGCCAGCAGCTACCGGACAGGGGGGAACACTGAAGCTTTCTTT,CASSYRTGGNTEAFF
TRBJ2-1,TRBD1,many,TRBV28,TGTGCCAGCAGTTCGGGACAGGGCAATGAGCAGTTCTTC,CASSSGQGNEQFF
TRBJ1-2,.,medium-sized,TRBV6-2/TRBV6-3,TGTGCCAGCAGTCCCCCATCCTTCGGCTACACCTTC,CASSPPSFGYTF
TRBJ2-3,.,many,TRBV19,TGTGCCAGTAGTAACCCCCCGGGAGCCCGGGGGACAGATACGCAGTATTTT,CASSNPPGARGTDTQYF
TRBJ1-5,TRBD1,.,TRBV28,TGTGCCAGCAGGCTCGACAGGGGACGACAGCCCCAGCATTTT,CASRLDRGRQPQHF
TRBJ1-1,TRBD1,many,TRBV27,TGTGCCAGCAGCTCCCTCAGGGGGCTGGGGAACACTGAAGCTTTCTTT,CASSSLRGLGNTEAFF
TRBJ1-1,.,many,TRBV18,TGTGCCAGCTCATCCCGACAGGCCAACACTGAAGCTTTCTTT,CASSSRQANTEAFF
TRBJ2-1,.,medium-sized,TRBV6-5,TGTGCCAGCAGTTACTGGGCAGGGTCGGAGCATGAGCAGTTCTTC,CASSYWAGSEHEQFF
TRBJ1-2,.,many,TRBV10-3,TGTGCCATCAGTGAGTCGGGGGGAAATGGCTATGGCTACACCTTC,CAISESGGNGYGYTF
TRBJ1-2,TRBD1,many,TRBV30,TGTGCCTGGAGTACCGGACAGGGTTATTATGGCTACACCTTC,CAWSTGQGYYGYTF
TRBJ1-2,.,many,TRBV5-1,TGCGCCAGCAGGAGGGGCGGAAGCTATGGCTACACCTTC,CASRRGGSYGYTF
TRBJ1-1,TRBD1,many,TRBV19,TGTGCCAGTCACAGGGGGAACACCGAAGCTTTCTTT,CASHRGNTEAFF
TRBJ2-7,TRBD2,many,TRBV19,TGTGCCAGTAGCTGGGAGCGGGGGGTTGGCGAGCAGTACTTC,CASSWERGVGEQYF
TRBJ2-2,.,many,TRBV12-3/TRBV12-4,TGTGCCAGCAGTCCCCTGCCCACCGGGGAGCTGTTTTTT,CASSPLPTGELFF
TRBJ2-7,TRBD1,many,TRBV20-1,TGCAGTGCGTGGGACAGGGGGTACGAGCAGTACTTC,CSAWDRGYEQYF
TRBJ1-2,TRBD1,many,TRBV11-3,TGTGCCAGCAGCACAGCCGGGACAGGGGGCCGGGGCTACACCTTC,CASSTAGTGGRGYTF
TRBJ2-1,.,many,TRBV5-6,TGTGCCAGCAGCTTGAGAGGGATCGACTACAATGAGCAGTTCTTC,CASSLRGIDYNEQFF
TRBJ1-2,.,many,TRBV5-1,TGCGCCAGCAGCTTGCAAGGGGATCATGGCTACACCTTC,CASSLQGDHGYTF
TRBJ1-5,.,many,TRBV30,TGTGCCTGGAGTGAACAGGGCAATCAGCCCCAGCATTTT,CAWSEQGNQPQHF
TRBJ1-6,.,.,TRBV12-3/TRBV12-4,TGTGCCAGCAGTTTTGGAGGCAGAAGTAATTCACCCCTCCACTTT,CASSFGGRSNSPLHF
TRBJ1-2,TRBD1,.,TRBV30,TGTGCCTGGAGTACCCGACAGGGGCGGTGGCCTTATGGCTACACCTTC,CAWSTRQGRWPYGYTF
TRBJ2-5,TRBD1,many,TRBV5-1,TGCGCCAGCAGCTTACGGACAGGGTTAGAGACCCAGTACTTC,CASSLRTGLETQYF
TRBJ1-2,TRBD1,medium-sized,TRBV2,TGTGCCAGCAGGCACCGGGACAGTCTTTACTTTGGCTACACCTTC,CASRHRDSLYFGYTF
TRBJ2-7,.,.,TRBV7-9,TGTGCCAGCAGCTTAGACCCCTCCTCCCACGAGCAGTACTTC,CASSLDPSSHEQYF
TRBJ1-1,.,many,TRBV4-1,TGCGCCAGCAGCCAATTACTCGAGAACACTGAAGCTTTCTTT,CASSQLLENTEAFF
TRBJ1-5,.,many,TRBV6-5,TGTGCCAGCAGTTACTCGTTGGGCAATCAGCCCCAGCATTTT,CASSYSLGNQPQHF
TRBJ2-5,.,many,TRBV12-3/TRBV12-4,TGTGCCAGCAGTTTAACACCGGGCTCTGGGACCCAGTACTTC,CASSLTPGSGTQYF
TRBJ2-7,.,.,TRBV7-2,TGTGCCAGCAGCTTAATGATAGCAGGGGTAGGCGAGCAGTACTTC,CASSLMIAGVGEQYF
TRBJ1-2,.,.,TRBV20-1,TGCAGTGCCTCGGGGAGTTTGGACTATGGCTACACCTTC,CSASGSLDYGYTF